These 12 T cell receptor beta chains were all obtained from the same sample, sequenced in a study of CD8+CD57+ T cells in acquired aplastic anemia. Patients picked for sequencing had shown CD8+CD57+ cell expansion detected by flow cytometry. The template for TCR beta VDJ and CDR3 sequence profiling was genomic DNA. Each CDR3 protein gets one entry after TCRdb re-called the reads with MiXCR. In the table there are over 150,000 distinct CDR3 sequences, about 54% of which are singletons. Sequenced: sorted CD4+, CD8+, or CD8+CD57+ T cells (not recorded which) from PBMCs. These receptors were obtained from a human donor with aplastic anemia.

The rearrangement links TRBV15 to TRBJ1-5, with TRBD1 identical over 9 bases. V shed 4 bases and J 5 bases; nucleotides not matched to a gene: 6. This CDR3 has 15 residues. CDR1 and CDR2 from the germline V gene are LNHNV and YYDKDF (reference sequence). CDR3 in amino acids: CATSTEQGAHQPQHF. The CDR3 nucleotides read TGTGCCACCAGCACCGAACAGGGGGCACATCAGCCCCAGCATTTT.

This clonotype was counted ten times or more. The chain is built from TRBV7-8 and TRBJ2-1; 8 bases align to TRBD1. Per germline, CDR1 SGHVS and CDR2 FQNEAQ. With 3 bases clipped from V and 7 bases from J, the junction kept 8 bases outside the gene matches. This CDR3 has 15 residues. The CDR3 loop is CASSLFVRGRNEQFF. CDR3 DNA sequence: TGTGCCAGCAGCTTGTTCGTCAGGGGGCGGAATGAGCAGTTCTTC.

The V call is TRBV5-1, the J call TRBJ2-3; possibly TRBD1 for D (6 bases). Germline loops: CDR1 SGHRS, CDR2 YFSETQ. V lost 3 bases and J 0 bases, leaving 11 bases between the germline ends. The CDR3 sequence is 15 residues long. The CDR3 here is CASSSNRASTDTQYF. CDR3 bases: TGCGCCAGCAGCTCCAACAGGGCTAGCACAGATACGCAGTATTTT.

This chain connects TRBV10-1 to TRBJ2-3, with no clear D. This CDR3 spans 13 amino acids. Germline loops: CDR1 WNHNN, CDR2 SYGVQD (reference sequence). V was shortened by 8 bases and J by 1 base, with 10 bases between the two germline ends. CDR3 sequence reads: CASGFIGTDTQYF. The CDR3 region has the DNA TGCGCCAGCGGTTTTATCGGCACAGATACGCAGTATTTT.

As concerns this clonotype: The junction shows a germline mismatch at one end, possibly a read error. The chain uses TRBV20-1 and TRBJ1-3; possible D gene TRBD1, 5 bases. The CDR3 is made up of 14 amino acids. Germline-derived CDR1 and CDR2 are DFQATT and SNEGSKA (reference sequence). The CDR3 DNA is TGCAGTGCCCCTTGGGAGGGGAGAGGAAGCACCATATATTTT. Amino acids: CSAPWEGRGSTIYF.

This chain joins TRBV5-6 and TRBJ2-5; 9 bases are shared with TRBD1. After removal of 4 bases from V and 4 bases from J, the junction contained 11 bases not matched to a gene. Germline CDR1 and CDR2: SGHDT and YYEEEE. CDR3 length: 16 amino acids. The CDR3 protein is CASSLPGTGRRETQYF. DNA of the CDR3: TGTGCCAGCAGCCTGCCCGGGACAGGGAGGAGAGAGACCCAGTACTTC.

The chain recombines TRBV6-5 with TRBJ2-1; the D gene is possibly TRBD2 (6 bases). V was cut by 2 bases and J by 5 bases, with 10 bases left in between. Germline values: CDR1 MNHEY, CDR2 SVGAGI. CDR3 length: 14 amino acids. The CDR3 loop is CASSYTGVNNEQFF. CDR3 bases: TGTGCCAGCAGTTACACGGGAGTAAACAATGAGCAGTTCTTC.

V usage is TRBV19 and J usage is TRBJ2-2; 12 nucleotides line up with TRBD2. From germline, CDR1 is LNHDA and CDR2 SQIVND (reference sequence). After removal of 5 bases from V and 3 bases from J, the junction contained 4 bases not matched to a gene. This CDR3 region has 16 residues. The DNA of the CDR3 is TGTGCCAGTAGTCGGAGGACTAGCGGGGACACCGGGGAGCTGTTTTTT. Protein sequence: CASSRRTSGDTGELFF.

This chain joins TRBV5-4 and TRBJ2-3; 7 bases are a match to TRBD1. The CDR3 runs to 17 residues. Germline loops: CDR1 SGHNT, CDR2 YYREEE (reference sequence). The V segment lost 5 bases and the J segment 0 bases; nucleotides outside the gene matches: 12. The CDR3 protein is CASSWHAQGTSTDTQYF. The CDR3 DNA reads as TGTGCCAGCAGTTGGCATGCACAGGGGACCAGCACAGATACGCAGTATTTT.

With respect to this clonotype: This may be a read error, as it is one base from a much larger clone. This rearrangement joins TRBV5-4 to TRBJ2-1; 12 bases line up with TRBD2. The germline V gene has CDR1 SGHNT and CDR2 YYREEE (reference sequence). This CDR3 has 19 amino acids. The V gene end was trimmed by 3 bases and the J gene end by 0 bases; junction bases not matched to a gene: 10. The CDR3 DNA reads TGTGCCAGCAGCTGGGAACTAGCGGGGGGTCTGATCTCCTACAATGAGCAGTTCTTC. Protein sequence: CASSWELAGGLISYNEQFF. Filled out from reference TRBV5-4 and TRBJ2-1, the complete variable domain reads ETGVTQSPTHLIKTRGQQVTLRCSSQSGHNTVSWYQQALGQGPQFIFQYYREEENGRGNFPPRFSGLQFPNYSSELNVNALELDDSALYLCASSWELAGGLISYNEQFFGPGTRLTVL.

In its sample, this clonotype was seen many times. The chain combines TRBV11-1 with TRBJ2-2, with TRBD2 matching over 7 bases. Trimming at V came to 4 bases and at J to 5 bases, leaving 16 bases not matched to a gene. This CDR3 is built from 18 residues. Looked up from germline, CDR1 is SGHAT and CDR2 is FQDESV (reference sequence). The CDR3 coding sequence is TGTGCCAGCAGCTCCTTCCCGGGGGAGGGAGGAAAAACCGGGGAGCTGTTTTTT. Translating it yields CASSSFPGEGGKTGELFF.

This clonotype was found many times. The rearrangement links TRBV14 to TRBJ2-7, with a possible D match to TRBD1 (6 bases). There are 15 residues in the CDR3. V was pared by 0 bases and J by 0 bases, with 9 bases between. In germline, CDR1 is SGHDN, CDR2 FVKESK. The DNA for the CDR3 is TGTGCCAGCAGCCAAGAAACAGGGAGCTCCTACGAGCAGTACTTC. It codes for CASSQETGSSYEQYF. Supplemented by reference TRBV14 and TRBJ2-7, the full variable domain reads EAGVTQFPSHSVIEKGQTVTLRCDPISGHDNLYWYRRVMGKEIKFLLHFVKESKQDESGMPNNRFLAERTGGTYSTLKVQPAELEDSGVYFCASSQETGSSYEQYFGPGTRLTVT.